This is a list of T cell receptor beta chains from one sample in a study of blood T cell repertoires in COVID-19. Here immunoSEQ multiplex PCR was the method, and the copy in TCRdb shows in-frame clones only, minus some. The data contain nearly 70,000 clones, about four fifths of them singletons. Sequenced input: peripheral blood. All receptors come from a woman of 80 years or more with acute or convalescent COVID-19. The CDR3 runs from the conserved cysteine through the conserved F or W. A D gene is named only where the DNA matches it firmly. Size values are once, few and many counts, or a class for expanded clones, and some rows have none.

clone_size,v_call,d_call,j_call,cdr3_nt,cdr3_aa
.,TRBV7-8,TRBD1,TRBJ1-1,TGTGCCAGCAGCTTAGCCGCCGGACAGGGGAACACTGAAGCTTTCTTT,CASSLAAGQGNTEAFF
.,TRBV7-8,TRBD2,TRBJ2-1,TGTGCCAGCAGCCTCACTAGCGGGGGGGCCAATGAGCAGTTCTTC,CASSLTSGGANEQFF
.,TRBV11-3,.,TRBJ1-1,TGTGCCAGCAGCCCAAACATGAACACTGAAGCTTTCTTT,CASSPNMNTEAFF
.,TRBV6-5,.,TRBJ1-1,TGTGCCAGCAGTTACTCGAACTTTCAGGCGAACACTGAAGCTTTCTTT,CASSYSNFQANTEAFF
.,TRBV5-1,.,TRBJ1-3,TGCGCCAGCAGCCTGAGCCCCGGACAGTCAGGAAACACCATATATTTT,CASSLSPGQSGNTIYF
once,TRBV27,.,TRBJ2-1,TGTGCCAGCCGCAACTCGAGGGCCACCAGTTCCTACAATGAGCAGTTCTTC,CASRNSRATSSYNEQFF
.,TRBV7-8,.,TRBJ1-2,TGTGCCAGCAGCTTAGTCGCGGGCCACTCCAACTATGGCTACACCTTC,CASSLVAGHSNYGYTF
.,TRBV11-3,.,TRBJ2-6,TGTGCCAGCAGCCCACGGACAGGGGCCAACGTCCTGACTTTC,CASSPRTGANVLTF
.,TRBV5-1,.,TRBJ1-1,TGCGCCAGCAGAGGACAGTCGAACACTGAAGCTTTCTTT,CASRGQSNTEAFF
.,TRBV19,TRBD1,TRBJ1-4,TGTGCCAGTAGTGACAGGGGGCCCGATGAAAAACTGTTTTTT,CASSDRGPDEKLFF
once,TRBV5-6,TRBD1,TRBJ1-1,TGTGCCAGCAGACGTAGACAGGGGCTTGCGAACACTGAAGCTTTCTTT,CASRRRQGLANTEAFF
.,TRBV11-2,.,TRBJ1-2,TGTGCCAGCAGCTTAGGTGGAGGGGAGGTGTATGGCTACACCTTC,CASSLGGGEVYGYTF
.,TRBV19,.,TRBJ1-5,TGTGCCAGTAACGTAGCTCGCGGGCAGCCCCAGCATTTT,CASNVARGQPQHF
.,TRBV19,TRBD1,TRBJ1-2,TGTGCCAGTAGCTCTTTACAGGGGGCGCAGAACTATGGCTACACCTTC,CASSSLQGAQNYGYTF
.,TRBV6-6,TRBD1,TRBJ1-2,TGTGCCAGCAGCCCCGGACAGGGGGGCGGCTACACCTTC,CASSPGQGGGYTF
.,TRBV18,TRBD1,TRBJ2-7,TGTGCCAGCTCCCCGGGACAGGCTTCCTACGAGCAGTACTTC,CASSPGQASYEQYF
.,TRBV2,.,TRBJ1-1,TGTGCCAGCAGTGAAGTGGACATGAACACTGAAGCTTTCTTT,CASSEVDMNTEAFF
.,TRBV15,TRBD2,TRBJ2-5,TGTGCCACCAGCAGCACTAGCGGTGGTGGGGGAGAGACCCAGTACTTC,CATSSTSGGGGETQYF
.,TRBV2,.,TRBJ1-2,TGTGCCAGCAACTTAGGGAGAAACTATGGCTACACCTTC,CASNLGRNYGYTF
.,TRBV5-4,.,TRBJ2-5,TGTGCCAGCAGCTTTGACAGATTTCAAGAGACCCAGTACTTC,CASSFDRFQETQYF
.,TRBV6-5,.,TRBJ1-2,TGTGCCAGCAGTCGGGGACACCCCAACTATGGCTACACCTTC,CASSRGHPNYGYTF
.,TRBV11-2,TRBD1,TRBJ1-3,TGTGCCAGCAGCTCGGACAGGAGGAACACCATATATTTT,CASSSDRRNTIYF
.,TRBV5-1,.,TRBJ1-3,TGCGCCAGCAGCCCGGACAGTTCTGGAAACACCATATATTTT,CASSPDSSGNTIYF
.,TRBV30,TRBD1,TRBJ2-1,TGTGCCTGGGGCCGGGACAGGAACAATGAGCAGTTCTTC,CAWGRDRNNEQFF
.,TRBV19,TRBD1,TRBJ2-7,TGTGCCAGTAGTAACACGGGACAGATCTACGAGCAGTACTTC,CASSNTGQIYEQYF
.,TRBV30,.,TRBJ2-2,TGTGCCTGGAGTGTTGACTATTACACCGGGGAGCTGTTTTTT,CAWSVDYYTGELFF
.,TRBV3-1/TRBV3-2,.,TRBJ2-3,TGTGCCAGCAGCCGCAGGGGGGCCGATACGCAGTATTTT,CASSRRGADTQYF
.,TRBV12-3/TRBV12-4,.,TRBJ1-2,TGTGCCAGCAGTTTTGGGGGGGGCTACACCTTC,CASSFGGGYTF
.,TRBV3-1/TRBV3-2,.,TRBJ1-5,TGTGCCAGCAGCCAAGCCCTCAGGGGAAATCAGCCCCAGCATTTT,CASSQALRGNQPQHF
.,TRBV6-5,.,TRBJ1-1,TGTGCCAGCAGTTACTCATCTGGGGGGGGAGCTTTCTTT,CASSYSSGGGAFF
.,TRBV6-2/TRBV6-3,TRBD1,TRBJ1-1,TGTGCCAGCAGTTACGACAGGGGTAACACTGAAGCTTTCTTT,CASSYDRGNTEAFF
.,TRBV6-5,.,TRBJ1-1,TGTGCCAGCAAGGGGGGGTTCACTGAAGCTTTCTTT,CASKGGFTEAFF
.,TRBV5-1,.,TRBJ1-4,TGCGCCAGCAGCTTGATAGGGACTACGGGTGAAAAACTGTTTTTT,CASSLIGTTGEKLFF
.,TRBV10-1,TRBD1,TRBJ1-6,TGCGCCAGCAGTGAGTCTTCACAGGGGGCGCGATCACCCCTCCACTTT,CASSESSQGARSPLHF
.,TRBV6-1,.,TRBJ2-7,TGTGCCAGCATGAGCCCTAATAGCTACGAGCAGTACTTC,CASMSPNSYEQYF
.,TRBV7-9,.,TRBJ2-5,TGTGCCAGCACCCTTGGACTGATTCAAGAGACCCAGTACTTC,CASTLGLIQETQYF
.,TRBV12-3/TRBV12-4,TRBD2,TRBJ2-5,TGTGCCAGCAGTTTCGGGGGAGGGGAGACCCAGTACTTC,CASSFGGGETQYF
.,TRBV4-1,.,TRBJ1-5,TGCGCCAGCAGCGAAGGGAGAGGGTATAGCAATCAGCCCCAGCATTTT,CASSEGRGYSNQPQHF
.,TRBV7-8,.,TRBJ1-3,TGTGCCAGCAGCTTAGTTGGCGGATCCTCTGGAAACACCATATATTTT,CASSLVGGSSGNTIYF
.,TRBV9,.,TRBJ2-7,TGTGCCAGCAGCGTGGCTAGCGACTACGAGCAGTACTTC,CASSVASDYEQYF
.,TRBV3-1/TRBV3-2,TRBD1,TRBJ1-1,TGTGCCAGCAACCGACAGGGTTTCACTGAAGCTTTCTTT,CASNRQGFTEAFF
few,TRBV18,.,TRBJ2-5,TGTGCCAGCTCACCTGTCACCGGACTCAGGGAGACCCAGTACTTC,CASSPVTGLRETQYF
.,TRBV5-1,.,TRBJ2-7,TGCGCCAGCAGCAAATTACAGGGTTTTCACAACGAGCAGTACTTC,CASSKLQGFHNEQYF
.,TRBV7-2,.,TRBJ2-5,TGTGCCAGCAGCCCCAATAGAGGGGGACAAGAGACCCAGTACTTC,CASSPNRGGQETQYF
.,TRBV5-1,.,TRBJ2-7,TGCGCCAGCAGCTCTTTATCAGGGATCGAGCAGTACTTC,CASSSLSGIEQYF
.,TRBV5-1,.,TRBJ2-3,TGCGCCAGCAGCTTGCAAGGGGCCGGAGATACGCAGTATTTT,CASSLQGAGDTQYF
.,TRBV5-1,TRBD1,TRBJ2-7,TGCGCCAGCAGCTTACAGGGGGAACACGAGCAGTACTTC,CASSLQGEHEQYF
.,TRBV7-9,TRBD1,TRBJ2-7,TGTGCCAGCAGCTTAGAAGGGGGCGCGTCCCACGAGCAGTACTTC,CASSLEGGASHEQYF
.,TRBV5-1,TRBD1,TRBJ2-5,TGCGCCAGCAGCTTGGTAGGGGGCGTACAGACCCAGTACTTC,CASSLVGGVQTQYF
once,TRBV5-1,.,TRBJ2-2,TGCGCCAGCAGCAGGGGCGGGGGCTTCATCACCGGGGAGCTGTTTTTT,CASSRGGGFITGELFF
.,TRBV6-1,.,TRBJ2-3,TGTGCCAGCAGTGAAAAGGGCGGAGGAATTGGGACAGATACGCAGTATTTT,CASSEKGGGIGTDTQYF
.,TRBV5-1,TRBD1,TRBJ2-3,TGCGCCAGCAGCTTGGGGGGGCGGACAGGGTCTGGAGATACGCAGTATTTT,CASSLGGRTGSGDTQYF
.,TRBV15,TRBD2,TRBJ2-1,TGTGCCACCAGCTCTAGGACTAGCGGAGTGTACAATGAGCAGTTCTTC,CATSSRTSGVYNEQFF
.,TRBV5-1,TRBD1,TRBJ2-5,TGCGCCAGCACCCGGACAGGGGGCAGGGAGACCCAGTACTTC,CASTRTGGRETQYF
.,TRBV30,.,TRBJ2-3,TGTGCCTGGAATAGGCGGGGCACAGATACGCAGTATTTT,CAWNRRGTDTQYF
.,TRBV10-3,TRBD1,TRBJ1-5,TGTGCCATCAGTGGCGGACAGGGCTACCAGCCCCAGCATTTT,CAISGGQGYQPQHF
.,TRBV29-1,.,TRBJ1-5,TGCAGCGTTGTCAGAGGAGACAATCAGCCCCAGCATTTT,CSVVRGDNQPQHF
.,TRBV6-1,.,TRBJ1-4,TGTGCCAGCAGTGAAGGGACATTGGATGAAAAACTGTTTTTT,CASSEGTLDEKLFF